Below, one T cell receptor beta chain is given with its context. No antigen is known for it. Base qualities are not at hand, and no much larger clone is one base apart. The donors were healthy, HIV-negative adults with no recently reported acute infections or vaccinations. Every donor was a Caucasian adult residing in Nashville, Tennessee, USA. Magnetic negative selection was used to enrich CD4+ T cells, after which naive cells were positively selected on CD45RA and the negative fraction became the memory subset. Blood was obtained by leukapheresis, after which PBMCs were separated by Ficoll-Histopaque density gradient centrifugation and cryopreserved in liquid nitrogen vapor phase. Analytical flow cytometry was used to check the purity and quantity of every magnetically sorted T cell population. From each sorted fraction, genomic DNA was isolated and quantified by UV absorbance on a Nanodrop 2000c.

This record belongs to a study of shared clonotypes between healthy human individuals (dated by TCRdb to 2018 to 2021). Regarding the study in general: Three men and a couple of women, aged 18 to 49 years, made up the cohort. Different laboratories and diverse techniques were used to prepare libraries and sequence TCR repertoires, to increase sequencing depth and limit assay-specific biases. Leukapheresis yielded between about 0.85 and 10 billion PBMCs per donor. Per donor, three plates each were used for CD4 naive and CD4 memory, two for CD8 naive, and one for CD8 memory. The study deeply sequenced blood TCR repertoires of five healthy adults to estimate repertoire size and the extent of clonotype sharing between individuals. The paper as a whole reports these results and caveats: Compared with non-shared clonotypes, clonotypes shared by all four sorted-subset donors had higher generation probabilities. Because the study included a small number of donors, the genetic and exposure-history diversity represented was limited. When a handful of donors were compared, the shared fraction of clonotypes was about 5% for naive CD4, about 4% for naive CD8, roughly 2.3% for memory CD4, and around 0.37% for memory CD8. Based on pairwise subsampling, the degree of clonotype sharing among donors was expected to be affected by sequencing depth. Naive subsets generally had larger estimated clonotype richness than memory subsets did. Only blood was sampled, and tissue TCR repertoires likely differ from those in blood. Rarefaction of sorted-subset datasets indicated incomplete sequencing despite the large sequencing depth.

TCR CDR3 regions were amplified from genomic DNA by multiplex PCR using the deep immunoSEQ assay. For each cell subset, the extracted genomic DNA was distributed evenly across all wells of several immunoSEQ 96-well plates, and each plate served as one replicate. For sorted subsets, roughly 0.2 ug genomic DNA, equal to some 28,000 T cell genomes, was loaded into each replicate PCR. Purified libraries were measured with a Qubit 3.0 fluorometer, size-checked on a Bioanalyzer 2100, and measured again with the KAPA Library Quantification kit. Every immunoSEQ 96-well plate was sequenced on a separate single-read 150-cycle Illumina NextSeq 550 flow cell. In the source study's methods: Because the immunoSEQ output included only junctional sequences and no quality scores, the filtering could not be the same as the filtering used for full-length reads. To assign V/J genes and CDR3, sequences were annotated against IMGT germline references using PyIR, a Python wrapper for IgBLAST v1.9. Reads were filtered out if the reads had weak V/J assignments (E-value above 1e-6), no CDR3, stop codons, out-of-frame junctions, or ambiguous translated residues. V3J clonotypes were defined as sequences sharing the same inferred V gene, J gene, and CDR3 amino acid sequence. Percentage overlap between repertoires was calculated by dividing the number of shared unique clonotypes by the size of the smaller repertoire. RTK rarefaction, the Chao1 estimator, and Recon v2.1 estimates of unobserved clonotypes were used to assess repertoire richness. OLGA was used to compute generation probabilities for all TCRbeta clonotypes that the gDNA method yielded from a few donors. The source is immuneACCESS, and TCRdb retained only in-frame sequences with V and J called. Part of the clones is not carried over; for the studies checked, unresolved V genes explain less than half of this, and the remainder is unexplained. The DNA gave D and trimming, while V, J and clone size come from that table. Present in this sample are approximately 2.5 million clones, roughly nine tenths of which were seen just once. The ten largest clones capture around 0.14% of the sample.

Including the terminal cysteine and phenylalanine, the CDR3 comprises 13 residues. The CDR3 DNA has 39 bases and is translated from base 1. Between the V and J ends, shortened by 7 bases and 5 bases respectively, the junction contains 13 bases. CDR1 MDHEN and CDR2 SYDVKM were looked up in the germline V gene. Recombination linked TRBV28 to TRBJ2-3; no D gene call is confident. Sequencing used naive CD4+ T cells sorted from blood. The sample's cell subset or site label, in plain terms: CD45RA+ positively selected. The TCR comes from a man in his late teens or twenties in good health. The CDR3 reads as follows: CASIPPLRDTQYF. The DNA sequence is given as TGTGCCAGCATTCCACCTCTAAGAGATACGCAGTATTTT.